This T cell receptor (beta chain) was found in a study of T cells after yellow fever vaccination. Study background: With SMART-Seq v4 Ultra Low Input, the fractions containing low cell numbers were prepared. Notes on the study in general: Clones from primary vaccination mostly reappeared after the booster (approximately 96% CD4, just over 85% CD8). Within FACS-sorted repertoires, abundant clonotypes contaminating from the bulk population could be present.

CDR3 size: 15 residues. V lost 5 bases to trimming and J lost 3 bases, with 14 bases between them. Comments on this clonotype: Antigen unknown.

Template switching with 5'RACE generated the TCR cDNA and added a universal primer site and UMIs. TCRdb recomputed calls from the 5' RACE reads with MiXCR, one row per CDR3 protein. The sample gives some 500,000 distinct CDR3 sequences, roughly 12% of which show up once; more than 13% is in the top ten. This receptor was taken from a man aged 30 to 45 who received the YFV17D yellow fever vaccine. The sample was PBMCs, taken on the day of the yellow fever booster vaccination. V and J are TRBV12-3 or TRBV12-4 and TRBJ1-5; D may be TRBD1 (5 bases). Here the CDR3 reads CASSRDLGPNQPQHF. The DNA of the CDR3 is TGTGCCAGCAGTAGGGACTTGGGGCCCAATCAGCCCCAGCATTTT.